The sequence of this TCR beta chain was determined in a study of vaccination and CD4 T cells after COVID-19. Turning to this clonotype: Antigen specificity is unknown.

The treatment was: roughly ten-day PBMC culture with coronavirus spike peptide pools or control peptides (ViraFEST assay). With the Oncomine TCR Beta short-read assay, DNA from cultured CD4+ T cells was sequenced. One entry per CDR3 protein results from TCRdb running MiXCR on the PCR reads. The sample consists of around 18,000 distinct CDR3 sequences, more than 65% of them appearing once. Germline CDR1 MDHEN, CDR2 SYDVKM. The CDR3 length is 15 residues. J was trimmed by 6 bases and V by 6 bases; bases with no gene match: 9. J is TRBJ2-1 and V is TRBV28; 9 bases are a match to TRBD2. What was sequenced was CD4+ T cells from blood, cultured in vitro. This TCR was recovered from a human donor who had recovered from COVID-19. CDR3 nucleotide sequence: TGTGCCAGCAGCTTTAGCGGGAGCTTGGGCAATGAGCAGTTCTTC. Translating it yields CASSFSGSLGNEQFF.